The entry below describes one T cell receptor (beta chain). The antigen remains unidentified. TRB was amplified from roughly 250 ng of peripheral blood genomic DNA per sample. There are 13 residues in the CDR3. TRB was amplified by touch-down multiplex PCR, primer pools A and B combined. With the multiplex PCR reads reprocessed, TCRdb shows one record per CDR3 protein and no DNA. The sample table sets out 10,000 to 15,000 distinct CDR3 sequences. The data stem from a study of T cell clusters in autoimmune cytopenias. Study observations and caveats: TRB repertoire shifts in secondary cytopenia and chronic lymphocytic leukemia mostly reflected lymphoma, not autoimmunity.

These data also featured in a second study, about T cell repertoires in aging, cancer and after chemotherapy. That work states: Rebound thymic output was suggested by rising median generation probability during chemotherapy in each cancer cohort.

The specimen sequenced was peripheral blood. The chain employs TRBV12-3 or TRBV12-4 and TRBJ1-4; as DNA is missing, the TRBD1 call by TCRdb cannot be tested. This TCR was sampled from a human donor in good health. The CDR3: CAIKTGANEKLFF.